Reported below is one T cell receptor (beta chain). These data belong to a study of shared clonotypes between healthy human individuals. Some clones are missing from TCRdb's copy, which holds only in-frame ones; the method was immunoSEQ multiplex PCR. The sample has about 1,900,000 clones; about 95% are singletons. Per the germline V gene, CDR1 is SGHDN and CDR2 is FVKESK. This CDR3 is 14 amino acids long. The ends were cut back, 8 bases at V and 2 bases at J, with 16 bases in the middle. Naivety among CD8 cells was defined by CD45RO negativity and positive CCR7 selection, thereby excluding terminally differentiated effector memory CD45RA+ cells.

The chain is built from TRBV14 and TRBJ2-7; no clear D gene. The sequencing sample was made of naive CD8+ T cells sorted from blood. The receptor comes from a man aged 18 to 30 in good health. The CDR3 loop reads CASGSSRTAYEQYF. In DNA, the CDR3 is TGTGCCAGCGGTTCCTCTCGGACGGCCTACGAGCAGTACTTC.